The 14 T cell receptor beta chains presented below share a single source sample, sequenced in a study of CD8 T cells in Susac syndrome. Reverse transcription of 0.5 to 1 ug RNA was performed with random hexamers. TCRdb redid the calling of the immunoSEQ multiplex PCR reads with MiXCR, one entry per CDR3 protein. Found here are about 180,000 distinct CDR3 sequences, about 95% of them singletons; the top ten hold 0.09% to 0.1%. The sample consisted of CD4+ T cells from PBMCs. All receptors derive from a human donor with Susac syndrome.

The V gene is TRBV2, the J gene TRBJ2-7; possibly TRBD1 or TRBD2 for D (5 bases each). Germline lookup yields CDR1 SNHLY and CDR2 FYNNEI. The CDR3 is made up of 15 amino acids. Trimming took 7 bases from V and 0 from J, leaving 16 bases between them. For the CDR3, the DNA is TGTGCCAGCAAGAAGGACATAGCGAACTCCTACGAGCAGTACTTC. Translating it yields CASKKDIANSYEQYF.

V gene TRBV7-9 combines with J gene TRBJ2-7; no clear D. Germline V gene sequence: CDR1 SEHNR, CDR2 FQNEAQ (reference sequence). The CDR3 sequence is 11 residues long. V was clipped by 8 bases and J by 3 bases, with 8 bases between them. CDR3 coding DNA: TGTGCCAGCCTAGGTCGCTACGAGCAGTACTTC. Translated, it gives CASLGRYEQYF. Based on the CDR3 plus reference TRBV7-9 and TRBJ2-7, the full variable domain is DTGVSQNPRHKITKRGQNVTFRCDPISEHNRLYWYRQTLGQGPEFLTYFQNEAQLEKSRLLSDRFSAERPKGSFSTLEIQRTEQGDSAMYLCASLGRYEQYFGPGTRLTVT.

The J gene is TRBJ2-2, the V gene TRBV6-2 or TRBV6-3; TRBD1 matches 7 bases. The V gene's germline CDR1 is MNHEY and CDR2 SVGEGT. This CDR3 comprises 15 residues. V lost 5 bases to trimming and J lost 5 bases; unmatched junction nucleotides: 8. CDR3: CASSVRTGSTGELFF. CDR3 bases: TGTGCCAGCAGTGTTAGGACAGGAAGTACCGGGGAGCTGTTTTTT.

The chain combines TRBV7-9 with TRBJ2-5; D unresolved. The germline CDR1 and CDR2 sequences are SEHNR and FQNEAQ (reference sequence). The CDR3 spans 16 residues. Trimming shortened V by 1 base and J by 2 bases, and 14 bases separated the two germline ends. The CDR3 nucleotides are TGTGCCAGCAGCTTAGTGGCTGTTGGCGGACAAGAGACCCAGTACTTC. Protein product: CASSLVAVGGQETQYF.

This rearrangement joins TRBV15 to TRBJ1-4, with D possibly matching TRBD1 (5 bases). The CDR3 covers 15 residues. Deletions cut 0 bases from V and 8 bases from J, with 13 bases between. Germline values: CDR1 LNHNV, CDR2 YYDKDF (reference sequence). The CDR3 spells CATSRDRGVEEKLFF. The CDR3 nucleotides are TGTGCCACCAGCAGAGATCGAGGGGTGGAAGAAAAACTGTTTTTT.

The rearrangement joins TRBV7-9 to TRBJ2-4; no reliable D call. Trimming shortened V by 1 base and J by 3 bases, and 7 bases separated the two germline ends. This CDR3 spans 14 amino acids. Germline assignment: CDR1 SEHNR and CDR2 FQNEAQ (reference sequence). CDR3 in DNA: TGTGCCAGCAGCTTAGGGCAGGACAAAAACATTCAGTACTTC. Protein sequence: CASSLGQDKNIQYF.

This clonotype was seen more than once but under ten times. The chain joins TRBV6-2 or TRBV6-3 to TRBJ2-1; D ambiguous. Germline lookup yields CDR1 MNHEY and CDR2 SVGEGT. CDR3 length: 13 amino acids. V was clipped by 5 bases and J by 11 bases, with 16 bases between them. CDR3: CASSLDRSQKQFF. CDR3 nucleotides: TGTGCCAGCAGTCTGGACCGCTCTCAAAAGCAGTTCTTC.

The chain is built from TRBV30 and TRBJ1-5; weak D call: TRBD1 (6 bases). The CDR3 spans 13 residues. The germline V gene encodes CDR1 GTSNPN and CDR2 SVGIG (reference sequence). Trimming cost V 5 bases and J 3 bases, with 11 bases left between them. The DNA for the CDR3 is TGTGCCTGGGCAGCGGGACACAATCAGCCCCAGCATTTT. This translates into CAWAAGHNQPQHF. Full variable domain (outside the CDR3, taken from reference TRBV30 and TRBJ1-5): SQTIHQWPATLVQPVGSPLSLECTVEGTSNPNLYWYRQAAGRGLQLLFYSVGIGQISSEVPQNLSASRPQDRQFILSSKKLLLSDSGFYLCAWAAGHNQPQHFGDGTRLSIL.

In its sample, this clonotype was seen a few times. The chain uses TRBV2 and TRBJ2-1; TRBD2 agrees at 8 bases. Trimming took 7 bases from V and 7 from J; bases not matched to a gene: 6. CDR3 length: 13 residues. Germline V CDR1 and CDR2: SNHLY, FYNNEI. CDR3 DNA: TGTGCCAGCAAGTGGGCTAGCGGGAATGAGCAGTTCTTC. Translation gives CASKWASGNEQFF.

This clonotype was seen a single time. The genes are TRBV4-3 and TRBJ2-7, with 10 bases fitting TRBD2. Losses at the gene ends were 7 bases for V and 4 bases for J; bases not matched to a gene: 10. The CDR3 is 15 residues long. Germline V lookup: CDR1 LGHNA, CDR2 YSLEER. Written as DNA, the CDR3 is TGCGCCAGCAAGCCCGCGGCTAGCGGGAGATACGAGCAGTACTTC. It yields the protein CASKPAASGRYEQYF.

The chain uses TRBV2 and TRBJ2-3, with 7 positions matching TRBD1. The CDR3 is 13 residues long. V dropped 7 bases and J dropped 6; count of bases not matched to a gene: 7. CDR1 and CDR2 (germline): SNHLY, FYNNEI. CDR3 sequence: CASKSTGMDTQYF. For the CDR3, the DNA is TGTGCCAGCAAATCGACAGGGATGGATACGCAGTATTTT. Filled out from reference TRBV2 and TRBJ2-3, the complete variable domain reads EPEVTQTPSHQVTQMGQEVILRCVPISNHLYFYWYRQILGQKVEFLVSFYNNEISEKSEIFDDQFSVERPDGSNFTLKIRSTKLEDSAMYFCASKSTGMDTQYFGPGTRLTVL.

This chain uses TRBV24-1 with TRBJ1-1; the D gene is possibly TRBD1 (6 bases). The germline V gene encodes CDR1 KGHDR and CDR2 SFDVKD. This CDR3 is built from 12 residues. V lost 4 bases, J lost 5 bases, and 7 bases lay in between. CDR3 sequence (DNA): TGTGCCACCAGTGAAGGACAGACTGAAGCTTTCTTT. Translated: CATSEGQTEAFF.

The chain combines TRBV29-1 with TRBJ2-1, with 8 bases fitting TRBD2. The CDR3 has 13 residues. CDR1 and CDR2 (germline): SQVTM, ANQGSEA. V dropped 7 bases and J dropped 0; count of bases not matched to a gene: 2. The CDR3 spells CSAGTSSYNEQFF. The CDR3 nucleotides read TGCAGCGCTGGGACTAGCTCCTACAATGAGCAGTTCTTC.

The V call is TRBV12-3 or TRBV12-4, the J call TRBJ1-2; no definite D call. Trimming pared 4 bases from V and 2 bases from J, leaving 5 bases between. The CDR3 loop spans 12 amino acids. Here the CDR3 reads CASSYRNYGYTF. CDR3 sequence (DNA): TGTGCCAGCAGTTACCGCAACTATGGCTACACCTTC.